The sequence of this TCR beta chain was determined in a study of CD8+ T cells in alopecia areata. Study overall: Treated patients were given oral tofacitinib, which was dosed at 5 to 10 mg twice daily. Patients in the study were on tofacitinib for 6 to 18 months, then off it for 6 months.

PBMC-derived CD4+ and CD8+ T cells were sorted. Note on this clone: Its target is unknown.

Investigators isolated RNA and reverse transcribed it into cDNA to act as the sequencing template. Some clones are missing from TCRdb's copy, which holds only in-frame ones; the method was immunoSEQ multiplex PCR. The sample holds over 200,000 clones, about three fifths seen once. Broader study findings: Lesional scalp displayed greater clonality than normal scalp, most notably in alopecia totalis/universalis.

This receptor was identified in a human donor with alopecia areata. The sample here was CD4+ T cells sorted from blood, taken at week 0.

The CDR3 sequence is CASSLDGYGYTF. For the CDR3, the DNA is TGTGCCAGCAGTCTCGATGGATATGGCTACACCTTC. J is TRBJ1-2 and V is TRBV6-5; no reliable D call. The V end was cut by 5 bases, the J end by 5 bases, with 9 bases between. The CDR3 is 12 residues long. The germline V gene has CDR1 MNHEY and CDR2 SVGAGI.